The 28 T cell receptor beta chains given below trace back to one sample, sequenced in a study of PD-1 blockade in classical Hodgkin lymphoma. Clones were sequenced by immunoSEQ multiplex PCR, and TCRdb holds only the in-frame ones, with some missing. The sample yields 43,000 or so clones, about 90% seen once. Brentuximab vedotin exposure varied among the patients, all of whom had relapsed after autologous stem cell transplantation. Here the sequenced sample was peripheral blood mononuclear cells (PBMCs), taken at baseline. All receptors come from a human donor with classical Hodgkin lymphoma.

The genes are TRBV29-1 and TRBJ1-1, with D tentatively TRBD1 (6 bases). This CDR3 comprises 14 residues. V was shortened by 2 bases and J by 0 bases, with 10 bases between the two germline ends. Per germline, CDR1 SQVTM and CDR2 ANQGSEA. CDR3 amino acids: CSVERRGMNTEAFF. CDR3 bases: TGCAGCGTTGAACGCAGGGGCATGAACACTGAAGCTTTCTTT.

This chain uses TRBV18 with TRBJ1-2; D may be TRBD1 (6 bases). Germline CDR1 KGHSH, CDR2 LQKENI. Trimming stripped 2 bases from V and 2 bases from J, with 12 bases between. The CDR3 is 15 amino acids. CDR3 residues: CASSPVAGENYGYTF. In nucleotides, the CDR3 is TGTGCCAGCTCACCAGTCGCAGGGGAGAACTATGGCTACACCTTC.

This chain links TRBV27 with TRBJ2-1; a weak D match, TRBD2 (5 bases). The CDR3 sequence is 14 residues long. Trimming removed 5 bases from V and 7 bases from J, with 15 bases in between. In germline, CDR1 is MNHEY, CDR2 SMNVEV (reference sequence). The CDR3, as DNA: TGTGCCAGCAGTACCCTTACGGGGAGTAATGAGCAGTTCTTC. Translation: CASSTLTGSNEQFF.

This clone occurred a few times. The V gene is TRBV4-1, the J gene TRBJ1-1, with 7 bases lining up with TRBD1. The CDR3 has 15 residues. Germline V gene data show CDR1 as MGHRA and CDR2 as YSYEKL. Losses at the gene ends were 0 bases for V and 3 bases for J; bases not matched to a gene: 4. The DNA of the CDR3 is TGCGCCAGCAGCCAAGATGAGGGGGCGTACACTGAAGCTTTCTTT. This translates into CASSQDEGAYTEAFF.

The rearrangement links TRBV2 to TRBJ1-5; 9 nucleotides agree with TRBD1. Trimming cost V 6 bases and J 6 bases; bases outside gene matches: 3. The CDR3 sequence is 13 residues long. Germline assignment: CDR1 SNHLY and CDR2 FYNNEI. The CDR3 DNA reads TGTGCCAGCAGGGACAGGGGAGTTCAGCCCCAGCATTTT. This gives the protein CASRDRGVQPQHF.

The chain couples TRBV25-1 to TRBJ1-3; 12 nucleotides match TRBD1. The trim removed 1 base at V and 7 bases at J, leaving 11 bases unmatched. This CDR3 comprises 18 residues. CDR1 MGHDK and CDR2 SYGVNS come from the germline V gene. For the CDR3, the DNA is TGTGCCAGCAGTGAATCAGGGGACAGGGGGCGCCCCGGGAACACCATATATTTT. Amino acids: CASSESGDRGRPGNTIYF.

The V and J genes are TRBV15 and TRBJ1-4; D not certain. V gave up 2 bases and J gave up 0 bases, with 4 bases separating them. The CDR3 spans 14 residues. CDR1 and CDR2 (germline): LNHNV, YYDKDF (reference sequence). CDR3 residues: CATSRQPTNEKLFF. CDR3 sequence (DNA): TGTGCCACCAGCAGACAACCAACTAATGAAAAACTGTTTTTT.

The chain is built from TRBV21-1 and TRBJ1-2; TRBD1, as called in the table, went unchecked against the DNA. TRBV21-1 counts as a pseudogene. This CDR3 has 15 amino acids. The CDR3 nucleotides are TGTGCCAGCAGCAAACAGGGCAGGGGGCGAGGTGGCTACACCTTC. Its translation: CASSKQGRGRGGYTF.

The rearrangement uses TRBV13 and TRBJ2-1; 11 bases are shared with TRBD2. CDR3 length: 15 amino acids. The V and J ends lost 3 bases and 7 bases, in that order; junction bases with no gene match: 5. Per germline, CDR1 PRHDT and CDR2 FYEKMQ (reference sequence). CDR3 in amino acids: CASSLFSGGVNEQFF. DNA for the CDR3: TGTGCCAGCAGCTTGTTTAGCGGGGGGGTAAATGAGCAGTTCTTC.

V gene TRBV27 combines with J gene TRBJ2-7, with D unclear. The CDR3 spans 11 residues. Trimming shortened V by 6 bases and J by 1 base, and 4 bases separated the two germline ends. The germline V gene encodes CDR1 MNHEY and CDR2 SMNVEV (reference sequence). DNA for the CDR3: TGTGCCAGCAGGGGGTCCTACGAGCAGTACTTC. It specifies CASRGSYEQYF.

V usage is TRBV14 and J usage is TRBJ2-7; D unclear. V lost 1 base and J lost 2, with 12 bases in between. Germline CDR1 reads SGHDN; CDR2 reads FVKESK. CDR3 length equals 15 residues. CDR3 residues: CASSQVGQLTYEQYF. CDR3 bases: TGTGCCAGCAGCCAAGTCGGGCAGCTAACCTACGAGCAGTACTTC.

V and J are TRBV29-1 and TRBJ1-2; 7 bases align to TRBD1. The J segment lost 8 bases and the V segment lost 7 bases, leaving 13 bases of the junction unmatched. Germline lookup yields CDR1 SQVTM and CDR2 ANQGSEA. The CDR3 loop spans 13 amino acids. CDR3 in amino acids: CSGRTGGLDGYTF. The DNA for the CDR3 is TGCAGCGGGAGGACAGGCGGCCTAGACGGCTACACCTTC.

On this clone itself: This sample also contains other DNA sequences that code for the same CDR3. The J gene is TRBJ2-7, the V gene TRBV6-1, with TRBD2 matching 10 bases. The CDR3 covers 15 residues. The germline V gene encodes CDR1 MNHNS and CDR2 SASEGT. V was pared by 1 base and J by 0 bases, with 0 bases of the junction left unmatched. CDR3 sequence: CASSEGTSGSYEQYF. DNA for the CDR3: TGTGCCAGCAGTGAAGGGACTAGCGGCTCCTACGAGCAGTACTTC.

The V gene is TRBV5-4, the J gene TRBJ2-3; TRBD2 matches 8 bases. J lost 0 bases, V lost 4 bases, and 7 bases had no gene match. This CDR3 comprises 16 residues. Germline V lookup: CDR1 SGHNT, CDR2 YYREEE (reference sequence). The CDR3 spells CASSRGGSSSTDTQYF. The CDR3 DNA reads TGTGCCAGCAGCCGGGGGGGGTCATCTAGCACAGATACGCAGTATTTT.

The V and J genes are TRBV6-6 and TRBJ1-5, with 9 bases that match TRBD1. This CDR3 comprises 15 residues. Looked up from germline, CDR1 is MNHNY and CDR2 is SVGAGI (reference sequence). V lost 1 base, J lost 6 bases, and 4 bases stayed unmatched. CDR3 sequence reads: CASSYWTGERQPQHF. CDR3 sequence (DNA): TGTGCCAGCAGTTACTGGACAGGGGAGCGTCAGCCCCAGCATTTT.

Here the CDR3 reads CASSLERQVGHEQYF. CDR3 in DNA: TGCGCCAGCAGCTTGGAACGACAGGTAGGCCACGAGCAGTACTTC. The chain joins TRBV5-1 to TRBJ2-7; perhaps TRBD1 as D (6 bases). The germline V gene encodes CDR1 SGHRS and CDR2 YFSETQ. This CDR3 is built from 15 residues. Trimming pared 0 bases from V and 5 bases from J, leaving 15 bases between.

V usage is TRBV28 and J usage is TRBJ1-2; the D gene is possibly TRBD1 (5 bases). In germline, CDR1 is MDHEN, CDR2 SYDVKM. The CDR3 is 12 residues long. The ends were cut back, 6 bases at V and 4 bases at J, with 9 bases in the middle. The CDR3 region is CASRSDSYGYTF. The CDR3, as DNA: TGTGCCAGCAGATCTGACAGCTATGGCTACACCTTC.

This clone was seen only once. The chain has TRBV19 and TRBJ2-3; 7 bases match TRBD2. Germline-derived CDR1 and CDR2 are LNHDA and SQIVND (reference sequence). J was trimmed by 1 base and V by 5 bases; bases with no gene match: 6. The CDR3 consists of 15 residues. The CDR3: CASSASLAGTDTQYF. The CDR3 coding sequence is TGTGCCAGTAGTGCCTCGCTAGCGGGCACAGATACGCAGTATTTT.

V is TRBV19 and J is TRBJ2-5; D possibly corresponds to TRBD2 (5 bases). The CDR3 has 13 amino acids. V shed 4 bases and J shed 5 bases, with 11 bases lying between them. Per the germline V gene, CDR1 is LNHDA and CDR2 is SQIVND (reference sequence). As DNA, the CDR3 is TGTGCCAGTAGTACCCCGGGCGGGGAGACCCAGTACTTC. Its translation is CASSTPGGETQYF.

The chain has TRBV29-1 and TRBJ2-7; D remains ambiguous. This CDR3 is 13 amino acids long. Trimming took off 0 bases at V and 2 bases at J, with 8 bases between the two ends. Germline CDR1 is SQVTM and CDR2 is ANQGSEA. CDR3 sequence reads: CSVEDAVAYEQYF. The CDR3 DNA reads TGCAGCGTTGAAGATGCAGTAGCCTACGAGCAGTACTTC.

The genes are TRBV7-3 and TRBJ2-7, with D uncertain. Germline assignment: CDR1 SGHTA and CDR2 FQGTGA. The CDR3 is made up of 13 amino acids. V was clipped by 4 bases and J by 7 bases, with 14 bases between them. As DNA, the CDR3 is TGTGCCAGCAGCTCCCCTGGCCTCCGGGAGCAGTACTTC. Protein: CASSSPGLREQYF.

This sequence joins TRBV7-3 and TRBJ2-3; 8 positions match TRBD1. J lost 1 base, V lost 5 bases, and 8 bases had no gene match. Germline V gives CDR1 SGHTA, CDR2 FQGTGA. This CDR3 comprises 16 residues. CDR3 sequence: CASSPDRGVGTDTQYF. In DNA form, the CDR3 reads TGTGCCAGCAGCCCCGACAGGGGAGTGGGCACAGATACGCAGTATTTT.

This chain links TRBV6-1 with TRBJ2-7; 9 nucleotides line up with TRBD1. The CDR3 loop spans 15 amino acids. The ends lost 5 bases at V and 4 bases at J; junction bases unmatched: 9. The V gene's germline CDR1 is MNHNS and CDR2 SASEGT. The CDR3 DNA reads TGTGCCAGCAGTAAGGGACAGGGAACAGGGTACGAGCAGTACTTC. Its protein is CASSKGQGTGYEQYF.

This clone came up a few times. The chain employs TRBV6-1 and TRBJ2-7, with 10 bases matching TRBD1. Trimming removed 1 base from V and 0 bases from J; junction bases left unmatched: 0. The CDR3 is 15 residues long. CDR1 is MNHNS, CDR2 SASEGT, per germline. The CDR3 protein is CASSEGTGGSYEQYF. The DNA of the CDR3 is TGTGCCAGCAGTGAAGGGACAGGGGGCTCCTACGAGCAGTACTTC.

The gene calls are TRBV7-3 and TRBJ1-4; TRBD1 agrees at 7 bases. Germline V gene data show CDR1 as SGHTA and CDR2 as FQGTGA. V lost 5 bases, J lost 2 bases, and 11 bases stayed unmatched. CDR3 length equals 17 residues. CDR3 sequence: CASSQPSPQGTNEKLFF. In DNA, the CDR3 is TGTGCCAGCAGCCAGCCTTCGCCACAGGGGACTAATGAAAAACTGTTTTTT.

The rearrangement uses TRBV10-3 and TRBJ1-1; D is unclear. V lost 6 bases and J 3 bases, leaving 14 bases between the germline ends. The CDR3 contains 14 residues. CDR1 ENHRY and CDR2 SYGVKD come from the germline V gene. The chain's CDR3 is CAIRDRRLDTEAFF. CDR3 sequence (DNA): TGTGCCATCAGGGATCGGCGGTTAGACACTGAAGCTTTCTTT.

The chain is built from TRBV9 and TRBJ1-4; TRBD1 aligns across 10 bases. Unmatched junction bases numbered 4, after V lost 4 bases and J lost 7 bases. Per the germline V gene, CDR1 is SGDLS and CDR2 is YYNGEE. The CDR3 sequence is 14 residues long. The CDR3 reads CASSYGDRGEKLFF. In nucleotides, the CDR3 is TGTGCCAGCAGCTACGGGGACAGGGGTGAAAAACTGTTTTTT. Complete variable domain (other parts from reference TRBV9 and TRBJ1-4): DSGVTQTPKHLITATGQRVTLRCSPRSGDLSVYWYQQSLDQGLQFLIQYYNGEERAKGNILERFSAQQFPDLHSELNLSSLELGDSALYFCASSYGDRGEKLFFGSGTQLSVL.

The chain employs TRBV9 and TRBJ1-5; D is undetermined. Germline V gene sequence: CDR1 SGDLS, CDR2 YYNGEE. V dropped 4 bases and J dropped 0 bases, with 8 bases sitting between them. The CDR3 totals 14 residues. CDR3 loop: CASSQTNSNQPQHF. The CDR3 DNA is TGTGCCAGCAGCCAGACGAATAGCAATCAGCCCCAGCATTTT. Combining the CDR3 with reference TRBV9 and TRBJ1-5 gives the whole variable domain DSGVTQTPKHLITATGQRVTLRCSPRSGDLSVYWYQQSLDQGLQFLIQYYNGEERAKGNILERFSAQQFPDLHSELNLSSLELGDSALYFCASSQTNSNQPQHFGDGTRLSIL.